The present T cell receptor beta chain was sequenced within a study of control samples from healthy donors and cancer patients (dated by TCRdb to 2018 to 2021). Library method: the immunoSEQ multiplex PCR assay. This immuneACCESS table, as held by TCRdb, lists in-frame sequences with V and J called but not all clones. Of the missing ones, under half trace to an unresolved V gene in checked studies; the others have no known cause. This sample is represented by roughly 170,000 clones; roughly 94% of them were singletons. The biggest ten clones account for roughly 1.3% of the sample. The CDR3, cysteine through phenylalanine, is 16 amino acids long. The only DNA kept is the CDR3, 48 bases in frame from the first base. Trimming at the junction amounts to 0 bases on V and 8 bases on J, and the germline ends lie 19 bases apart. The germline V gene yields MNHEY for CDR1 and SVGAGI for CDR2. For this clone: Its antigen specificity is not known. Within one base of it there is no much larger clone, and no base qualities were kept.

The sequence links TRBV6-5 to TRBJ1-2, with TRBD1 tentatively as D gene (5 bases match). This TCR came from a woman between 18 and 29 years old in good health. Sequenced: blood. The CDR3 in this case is CASSYSLVAQGGGYTF. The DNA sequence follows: TGTGCCAGCAGTTACTCTTTGGTGGCCCAGGGTGGAGGCTACACCTTC.